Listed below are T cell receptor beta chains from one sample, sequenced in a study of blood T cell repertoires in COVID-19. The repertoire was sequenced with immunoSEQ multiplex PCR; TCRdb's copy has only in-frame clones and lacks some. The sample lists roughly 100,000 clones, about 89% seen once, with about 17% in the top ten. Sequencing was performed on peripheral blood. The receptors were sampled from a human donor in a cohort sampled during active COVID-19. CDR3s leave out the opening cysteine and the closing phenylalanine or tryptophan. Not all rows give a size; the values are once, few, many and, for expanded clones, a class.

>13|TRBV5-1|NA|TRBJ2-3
ASSLKGASTDTQY
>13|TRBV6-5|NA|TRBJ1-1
ASSKDRGVNTEAF
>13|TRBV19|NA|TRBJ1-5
ASSTGRGFDQPQH
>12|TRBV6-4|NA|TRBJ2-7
ASNSTDRSYEQY
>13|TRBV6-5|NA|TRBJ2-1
ASRLGAGSYNEQF
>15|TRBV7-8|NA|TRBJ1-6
ASSLAGTGTYNSPLH
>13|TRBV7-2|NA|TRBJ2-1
ASSPYGGPGVEQF
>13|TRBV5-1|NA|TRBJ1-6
ASSRERQGDSPLH
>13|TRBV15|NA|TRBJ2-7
ATSKMGTGPYEQY
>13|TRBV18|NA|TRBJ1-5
ASSWDRHSNQPQH
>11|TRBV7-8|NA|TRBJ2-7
ASSPGGGGEQY
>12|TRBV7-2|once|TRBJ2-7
ASSFRRGRNEQY
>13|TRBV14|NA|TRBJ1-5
ASSQGAGGNQPQH
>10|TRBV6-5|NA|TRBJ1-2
ASESPQSGYT
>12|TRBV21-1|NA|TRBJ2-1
ASSKVGGDVEQF
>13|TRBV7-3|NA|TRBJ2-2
ASSPPSGGTGELF
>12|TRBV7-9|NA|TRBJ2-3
ATERGTSTDTQY
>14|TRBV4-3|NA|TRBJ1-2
ASSQDVRELMSGYT
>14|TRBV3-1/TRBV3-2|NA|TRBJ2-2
ASSQGFPSRTGELF
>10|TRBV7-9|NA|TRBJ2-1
ASSSQGNEQF
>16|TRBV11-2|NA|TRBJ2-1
ASSRRTSGGVFINEQF
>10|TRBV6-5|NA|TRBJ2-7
ASMRGRDEQY
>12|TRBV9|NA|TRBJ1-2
ASSGDRGFYGYT
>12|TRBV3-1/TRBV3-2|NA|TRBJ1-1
ASSQGDTNTEAF
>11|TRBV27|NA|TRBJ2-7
ASSYTGSYEQY
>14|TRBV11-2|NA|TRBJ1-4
ASSLRIWGLNEKLF
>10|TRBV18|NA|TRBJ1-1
ASSPPTPVAF
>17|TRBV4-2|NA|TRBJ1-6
ASSQDPSGSSSYNSPLH